This T cell receptor (beta chain) derives from a study of cytomegalovirus exposure and HLA in healthy donors. This clone was seen only a few times. What it recognizes is unknown. Study outcomes and limitations: Judged likely to be a sequencing artifact was a cluster of highly shared sequence variants. Previously analyzed data showed that most TCR beta V segments were productive at a frequency of about 87% or about 30%.

CDR1 is GTSNPN, CDR2 SVGIG, per germline (reference sequence). This CDR3 is built from 16 residues. V shed 5 bases and J shed 3 bases, with 20 bases lying between them. 13 Jbeta primers and 60 Vbeta primers were used for the PCR. TCRdb's copy holds only in-frame clones and misses some; the assay was immunoSEQ multiplex PCR. The sample has 90,000 to 100,000 clones; around a tenth are singletons. The receptor was derived from a man between 50 and 59 years old in good health and CMV-seropositive. This rearrangement joins TRBV30 to TRBJ1-5; maybe TRBD1 (6 bases). Sequencing used PBMCs. The CDR3 spells CAWAGKGWDNNQPQHF. The DNA of the CDR3 is TGTGCCTGGGCTGGGAAGGGTTGGGACAACAATCAGCCCCAGCATTTT.